This TCR beta chain was recorded in a study of T cell repertoires in cytomegalovirus infection. On the study more broadly: Recently identified HLA-C-restricted and well-studied HLA-B-restricted CMV epitopes were used.

TCRdb fed the reads into MiXCR, producing one record per CDR3 protein. The sample consists of 800,000 to 950,000 distinct CDR3 sequences, over 25% of them appearing once. Trimming took off 0 bases at V and 6 bases at J, with 28 bases between the two ends. CDR1 is MNHNS, CDR2 SASEGT, per germline. The CDR3 has 20 amino acids. This clonotype showed up many times. Its specificity is not known. This TCR came from a human donor in good health (CMV status not recorded). Some clones in this sample may be carry-over from other donors' samples. The specimen was cultured CD8+ T cells from PBMCs, collected from culture after CMV antigen stimulation. The V and J genes are TRBV6-1 and TRBJ2-3; D perhaps matches TRBD2 (6 bases). Here the CDR3 DNA reads TGTGCCAGCAGTGAAGCCTTCACAACCATCCGGGACTCGCTTAGGGATACGCAGTATTTT. This codes for CASSEAFTTIRDSLRDTQYF.